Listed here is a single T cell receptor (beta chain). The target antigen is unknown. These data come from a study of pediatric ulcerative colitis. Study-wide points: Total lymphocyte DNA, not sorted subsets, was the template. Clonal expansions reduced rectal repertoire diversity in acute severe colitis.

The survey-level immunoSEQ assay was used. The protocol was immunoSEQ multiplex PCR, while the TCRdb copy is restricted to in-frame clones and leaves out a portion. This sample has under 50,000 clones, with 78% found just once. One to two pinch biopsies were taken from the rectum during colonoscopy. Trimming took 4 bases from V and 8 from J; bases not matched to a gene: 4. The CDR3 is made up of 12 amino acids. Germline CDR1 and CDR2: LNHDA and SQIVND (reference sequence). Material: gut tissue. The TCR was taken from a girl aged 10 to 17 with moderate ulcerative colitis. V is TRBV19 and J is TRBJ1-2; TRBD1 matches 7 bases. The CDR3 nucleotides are TGTGCCAGTAGTACCGGGACAGTCGGCTACACCTTC. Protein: CASSTGTVGYTF.